Below are 21 T cell receptor beta chains sequenced from a single sample in a study of CD8 T cells in Susac syndrome. The RNA input was about 0.5 to 1 ug, and it was reverse transcribed with random hexamers. TCRdb called the immunoSEQ multiplex PCR reads again in MiXCR, with one record for every CDR3 protein. The table records more than 250,000 distinct CDR3 sequences, roughly nine tenths of them present only once. The sequenced sample consisted of CD4+ T cells from PBMCs. The receptors here all came from a human donor with multiple sclerosis.

This chain links TRBV9 with TRBJ2-1, with 8 bases matching TRBD2. Looked up from germline, CDR1 is SGDLS and CDR2 is YYNGEE. The CDR3 spans 15 residues. The V and J ends lost 0 bases and 9 bases, in that order; junction bases with no gene match: 8. CDR3 nucleotides: TGTGCCAGCAGCGTAGCATTCGGGGGGGCAGGTGAGCAGTTCTTC. This codes for CASSVAFGGAGEQFF.

The V and J genes are TRBV5-1 and TRBJ2-4; the D gene is possibly TRBD2 (6 bases). The germline CDR1 and CDR2 sequences are SGHRS and YFSETQ. The CDR3 loop spans 19 amino acids. V was clipped by 0 bases and J by 1 base, with 20 bases between them. The CDR3 loop reads CASSLGVDSGVGAKNIQYF. DNA of the CDR3: TGCGCCAGCAGCTTGGGGGTCGATAGCGGCGTCGGGGCCAAAAACATTCAGTACTTC.

V and J are TRBV29-1 and TRBJ2-6, with D unclear. Germline V gives CDR1 SQVTM, CDR2 ANQGSEA. V lost 6 bases to trimming and J lost 0 bases, with 21 bases between them. The length of the CDR3 is 18 residues. The CDR3 here is CSVGGTTVGFSGANVLTF. As DNA, the CDR3 is TGCAGCGTCGGCGGCACGACCGTAGGATTCTCTGGGGCCAACGTCCTGACTTTC.

This chain connects TRBV6-1 to TRBJ1-2, with D unresolved. The CDR3 runs to 16 residues. Germline assignment: CDR1 MNHNS and CDR2 SASEGT. V lost 0 bases, J lost 2 bases, and 13 bases lay in between. CDR3: CASSEAVGLGNYGYTF. The CDR3 coding sequence is TGTGCCAGCAGTGAAGCCGTCGGACTGGGAAACTATGGCTACACCTTC.

The chain links TRBV5-8 to TRBJ1-5; tentative D call: TRBD1 (5 bases). The ends were cut back, 2 bases at V and 7 bases at J, with 16 bases in the middle. Germline CDR1 SGHTS, CDR2 YDEGEE. The CDR3 runs 15 residues. The CDR3: CASSFRGVGRQPQHF. In DNA, the CDR3 is TGTGCCAGCAGCTTTCGAGGGGTGGGTCGGCAGCCCCAGCATTTT.

The chain uses TRBV6-6 and TRBJ2-5; TRBD1 agrees at 10 bases. Germline loops: CDR1 MNHNY, CDR2 SVGAGI (reference sequence). This CDR3 comprises 16 residues. V shed 2 bases, J shed 5 bases, and the junction held 8 bases outside the gene matches. Here the CDR3 reads CASSYPEGQGLETQYF. DNA for the CDR3: TGTGCCAGCAGTTACCCGGAGGGACAGGGGCTTGAGACCCAGTACTTC.

The chain combines TRBV30 with TRBJ1-6; D gene ambiguous. This CDR3 has 15 residues. Germline loops: CDR1 GTSNPN, CDR2 SVGIG (reference sequence). Trimming removed 0 bases from V and 10 bases from J, with 16 bases in between. The CDR3 bases are TGTGCCTGGAGTGTTCGGAAGGTGGATTCGTCACCCCTCCACTTT. It encodes CAWSVRKVDSSPLHF.

The rearrangement joins TRBV19 to TRBJ2-1; 8 nucleotides match TRBD2. The germline CDR1 and CDR2 sequences are LNHDA and SQIVND (reference sequence). The CDR3 has 16 amino acids. V gave up 2 bases and J gave up 2 bases; unmatched junction bases: 5. For the CDR3, the DNA is TGTGCCAGTAGTATAACAACTAGCGGCCCCTACAATGAGCAGTTCTTC. It codes for CASSITTSGPYNEQFF.

The table lists this clonotype with a count of one. The J gene is TRBJ2-1, the V gene TRBV9, with TRBD2 identical over 10 bases. With 4 bases clipped from V and 2 bases from J, the junction kept 3 bases outside the gene matches. The germline CDR1 and CDR2 sequences are SGDLS and YYNGEE. The CDR3 is 15 amino acids. The CDR3: CASSRGTSAYNEQFF. The CDR3 region has the DNA TGTGCCAGCAGCAGAGGGACTAGCGCCTACAATGAGCAGTTCTTC.

This chain links TRBV6-2 or TRBV6-3 with TRBJ1-5; D not certain. CDR1 and CDR2 from the germline V gene are MNHEY and SVGEGT. V gave up 2 bases and J gave up 1 base, with 6 bases separating them. The CDR3 length is 14 residues. The CDR3 loop reads CASSYTMSNQPQHF. CDR3 in DNA: TGTGCCAGCAGTTACACAATGAGCAATCAGCCCCAGCATTTT.

J is TRBJ2-1 and V is TRBV30; possibly TRBD2 for D (5 bases). Between the trimmed V and J ends, which lost 1 base and 0 bases, there was a span of 10 bases. This CDR3 spans 15 amino acids. Germline V gives CDR1 GTSNPN, CDR2 SVGIG (reference sequence). The CDR3 DNA sequence: TGTGCCTGGAGTGCCTCCCTAGCCTCCTACAATGAGCAGTTCTTC. Protein: CAWSASLASYNEQFF.

This clonotype was counted once. The V call is TRBV9, the J call TRBJ1-1; 7 bases line up with TRBD1. Germline CDR1 and CDR2: SGDLS and YYNGEE. Unmatched junction bases numbered 17, after V lost 4 bases and J lost 8 bases. CDR3 length: 16 residues. The CDR3 spells CASSRRITQGSAEAFF. CDR3 coding DNA: TGTGCCAGCAGCCGACGCATCACACAGGGGAGTGCCGAAGCTTTCTTT. Supplemented by reference TRBV9 and TRBJ1-1, the full variable domain reads DSGVTQTPKHLITATGQRVTLRCSPRSGDLSVYWYQQSLDQGLQFLIQYYNGEERAKGNILERFSAQQFPDLHSELNLSSLELGDSALYFCASSRRITQGSAEAFFGQGTRLTVV.

This chain uses TRBV2 with TRBJ2-1; TRBD1 matches 7 bases. The trim removed 10 bases at V and 0 bases at J, leaving 6 bases unmatched. This CDR3 is 14 amino acids long. Germline V lookup: CDR1 SNHLY, CDR2 FYNNEI. CDR3 sequence: CAKNRQGSYNEQFF. CDR3 sequence (DNA): TGTGCCAAAAATCGACAGGGCTCCTACAATGAGCAGTTCTTC.

V is TRBV2 and J is TRBJ2-2, with TRBD2 identical over 9 bases. Germline CDR1 SNHLY, CDR2 FYNNEI. The length of the CDR3 is 14 residues. V shed 9 bases, J shed 6 bases, and the junction held 8 bases outside the gene matches. CDR3: CARSQAGGSGELFF. The CDR3 DNA is TGTGCCAGATCCCAGGCGGGAGGGTCCGGGGAGCTGTTTTTT.

This clonotype showed up just once. The chain uses TRBV3-1 and TRBJ2-1; tentative D call: TRBD2 (6 bases). The CDR3 is 16 residues long. Trimming cost V 2 bases and J 5 bases, with 16 bases left between them. Germline loops: CDR1 LGHDT, CDR2 YNNKEL (reference sequence). CDR3 sequence (DNA): TGTGCCAGCAGCCAACTTTCTCGCGGGGTCGACAATGAGCAGTTCTTC. Its translation is CASSQLSRGVDNEQFF.

V is TRBV2 and J is TRBJ1-3; D uncertain. This CDR3 contains 11 residues. V was shortened by 11 bases and J by 2 bases, with 7 bases between the two germline ends. Germline CDR1 reads SNHLY; CDR2 reads FYNNEI. DNA for the CDR3: TGTGCCTTTGGTCCTGGAAACACCATATATTTT. Residues: CAFGPGNTIYF.

A single count supports this clonotype. The chain carries TRBV12-3 or TRBV12-4 and TRBJ1-1; 9 nucleotides agree with TRBD1. V was pared by 6 bases and J by 5 bases, with 10 bases of the junction left unmatched. This CDR3 is built from 15 residues. The CDR3 region is CASSPQGARRTEAFF. CDR3 nucleotide sequence: TGTGCCAGCAGCCCACAGGGGGCGAGGAGGACTGAAGCTTTCTTT.

The chain uses TRBV7-8 and TRBJ1-1; unclear D gene. The CDR3 covers 14 residues. Germline CDR1 SGHVS, CDR2 FQNEAQ. V was clipped by 4 bases and J by 7 bases, with 16 bases between them. CDR3 protein: CASSSLRIDGEAFF. The CDR3 bases are TGTGCCAGCAGCTCCCTACGTATTGACGGTGAAGCTTTCTTT.

The CDR3 here is CSVEVSRGWGETQYF. CDR3 DNA sequence: TGCAGCGTTGAAGTTTCCAGGGGCTGGGGAGAGACCCAGTACTTC. V is TRBV29-1 and J is TRBJ2-5, with D tentatively TRBD1 (6 bases). The CDR3 spans 15 residues. V was shortened by 1 base and J by 4 bases, with 16 bases between the two germline ends. Germline V gene lookup returns CDR1 SQVTM and CDR2 ANQGSEA. The full variable domain, in which reference TRBV29-1 and TRBJ2-5 provide the parts outside the CDR3, is SAVISQKPSRDICQRGTSLTIQCQVDSQVTMMFWYRQQPGQSLTLIATANQGSEATYESGFVIDKFPISRPNLTFSTLTVSNMSPEDSSIYLCSVEVSRGWGETQYFGPGTRLLVL.

The chain couples TRBV11-3 to TRBJ2-7; TRBD2 matches at 9 bases. The V gene end was trimmed by 5 bases and the J gene end by 5 bases; junction bases not matched to a gene: 13. The V gene's germline CDR1 is SGHNT and CDR2 YENEEA. The CDR3 extends over 16 amino acids. Here the CDR3 reads CASSPEGAGTSNEQYF. CDR3 DNA: TGTGCCAGCAGCCCCGAGGGGGCCGGGACTAGCAACGAGCAGTACTTC.

The genes are TRBV12-3 or TRBV12-4 and TRBJ2-7; the D gene could be TRBD1 or TRBD2 (6 bases each). The CDR3 length is 14 residues. The ends were cut back, 2 bases at V and 4 bases at J, with 12 bases in the middle. CDR3 loop: CASSLTGGRYEQYF. CDR3 nucleotides: TGTGCCAGCAGTTTAACCGGGGGCCGGTACGAGCAGTACTTC.